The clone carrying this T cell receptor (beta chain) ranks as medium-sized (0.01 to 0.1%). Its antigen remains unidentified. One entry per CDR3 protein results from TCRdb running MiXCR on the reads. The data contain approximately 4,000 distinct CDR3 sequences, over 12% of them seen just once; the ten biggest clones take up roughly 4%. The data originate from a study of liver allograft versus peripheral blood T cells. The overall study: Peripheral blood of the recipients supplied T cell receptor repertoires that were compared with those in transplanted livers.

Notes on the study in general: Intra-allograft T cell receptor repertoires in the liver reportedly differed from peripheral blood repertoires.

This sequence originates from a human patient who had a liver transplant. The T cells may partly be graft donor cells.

The CDR3 bases are TGTGCCAGCTCACCTTCACAGGGCGACGAGCAGTACTTC. It specifies CASSPSQGDEQYF. The chain uses TRBV18 and TRBJ2-7, with a tentative D call TRBD1 (6 bases). V was cut by 3 bases and J by 5 bases, with 11 bases left in between. The CDR3 runs 13 residues. Per germline, CDR1 KGHSH and CDR2 LQKENI.